Listed below are T cell receptor beta chains from one sample, sequenced in a study of cytomegalovirus exposure and HLA in healthy donors. Method: immunoSEQ multiplex PCR; TCRdb's copy keeps in-frame clones and lacks some. The sample holds about 160,000 clones, roughly 77% seen once. Input material: PBMCs. All receptors come from a middle-aged man in good health and CMV-seropositive. CDR3s include the opening cysteine and the closing phenylalanine or tryptophan. The order of the fields is V gene, J gene, D gene, clone size, CDR3 DNA, CDR3 protein. A D gene is named only where the DNA matches it firmly. Size tells how often a clone was seen (once, few, many) or the class of an expanded clone, and some rows leave it out.

v_gene: TRBV5-1
j_gene: TRBJ1-2
d_gene: TRBD1
abundance: .
CDR3nt: TGCGCCAGCAGCTTGGAGGGACAGGGTGATGGCTACACCTTC
CDR3aa: CASSLEGQGDGYTF

v_gene: TRBV4-3
j_gene: TRBJ2-7
d_gene: TRBD1
abundance: .
CDR3nt: TGCGCCAGCAGCCAAGAGACAGGGGCCTCCTACGAGCAGTACTTC
CDR3aa: CASSQETGASYEQYF

v_gene: TRBV11-2
j_gene: TRBJ2-1
d_gene: .
abundance: .
CDR3nt: TGTGCCAGCAGCCGGAGCGTTGAGCAGTTCTTC
CDR3aa: CASSRSVEQFF

v_gene: TRBV27
j_gene: TRBJ2-7
d_gene: TRBD1
abundance: once
CDR3nt: TGTGCCAGCAGTTTGGACAGGGATTTACCCTACGAGCAGTACTTC
CDR3aa: CASSLDRDLPYEQYF

v_gene: TRBV7-7
j_gene: TRBJ2-5
d_gene: TRBD1
abundance: .
CDR3nt: TGTGCCAGCAGCTCCCTTTTTAGGGGGCAGGGGGAGACCCAGTACTTC
CDR3aa: CASSSLFRGQGETQYF

v_gene: TRBV5-1
j_gene: TRBJ2-5
d_gene: TRBD2
abundance: .
CDR3nt: TGCGCCAGCAGCGGGGGACTAGCGGGGGCCTTGCAAGAGACCCAGTACTTC
CDR3aa: CASSGGLAGALQETQYF

v_gene: TRBV12-5
j_gene: TRBJ2-1
d_gene: TRBD1
abundance: .
CDR3nt: TGTGCTAGTGGTTCCGGACAGGGGTCCAATGAGCAGTTCTTC
CDR3aa: CASGSGQGSNEQFF

v_gene: TRBV9
j_gene: TRBJ2-1
d_gene: TRBD2
abundance: few
CDR3nt: TGTGCCAGCAGCAGACTAGCGGGGGACGGGAATGAGCAGTTCTTC
CDR3aa: CASSRLAGDGNEQFF

v_gene: TRBV23-1
j_gene: TRBJ2-7
d_gene: .
abundance: .
CDR3nt: TGCGCCAGCAGTCCTAGGGAGAACGCCTCCTACGAGCAGTACTTC
CDR3aa: CASSPRENASYEQYF

v_gene: TRBV19
j_gene: TRBJ1-6
d_gene: .
abundance: .
CDR3nt: TGTGCCAGTAACCCCGGCCCAGGGACACCCAATTCACCCCTCCACTTT
CDR3aa: CASNPGPGTPNSPLHF

v_gene: TRBV21-1
j_gene: TRBJ2-7
d_gene: .
abundance: .
CDR3nt: TGTGCCAGCAGCGCAAGACCTACCGGGACAGGGTGGTACGAGCAGTACTTC
CDR3aa: CASSARPTGTGWYEQYF

v_gene: TRBV7-8
j_gene: TRBJ1-1
d_gene: .
abundance: .
CDR3nt: TGTGCCAGCAGCTTAGAAAGGGGCGCCACTGAAGCTTTCTTT
CDR3aa: CASSLERGATEAFF

v_gene: TRBV2
j_gene: TRBJ2-5
d_gene: .
abundance: once
CDR3nt: TGTGCCAGCACAGGACTCCGAGAGACCCAGTACTTC
CDR3aa: CASTGLRETQYF

v_gene: TRBV9
j_gene: TRBJ1-2
d_gene: TRBD1
abundance: once
CDR3nt: TGTGCCAGCAGCGGGGACAGGGTGTCTGGCTACACCTTC
CDR3aa: CASSGDRVSGYTF

v_gene: TRBV10-1
j_gene: TRBJ2-7
d_gene: TRBD2
abundance: .
CDR3nt: TGCGCCAGCAGCAGGACTAGCGGGGGCTACGAGCAGTACTTC
CDR3aa: CASSRTSGGYEQYF

v_gene: TRBV6-1
j_gene: TRBJ2-1
d_gene: TRBD2
abundance: few
CDR3nt: TGTGCCAGCAACCGCCCGGGACTAGCGAGCAATGAGCAGTTCTTC
CDR3aa: CASNRPGLASNEQFF

v_gene: TRBV14
j_gene: TRBJ1-5
d_gene: TRBD1
abundance: .
CDR3nt: TGTGCCAGCAGCCCGGGACAGGGCCAGCCCCAGCATTTT
CDR3aa: CASSPGQGQPQHF

v_gene: TRBV19
j_gene: TRBJ2-2
d_gene: .
abundance: once
CDR3nt: TGTGCCAGTAGTCCCAACACCGGGTGGACCGGGGAGCTGTTTTTT
CDR3aa: CASSPNTGWTGELFF

v_gene: TRBV28
j_gene: TRBJ2-2
d_gene: TRBD2
abundance: .
CDR3nt: TGTGCCAGCACTGGGGGGGGATCGATAGCGAACACCGGGGAGCTGTTTTTT
CDR3aa: CASTGGGSIANTGELFF

v_gene: TRBV28
j_gene: TRBJ1-1
d_gene: .
abundance: .
CDR3nt: TGTGCCAGCAGTTTAAGGCGGATCATTATCACTGAAGCTTTCTTT
CDR3aa: CASSLRRIIITEAFF

v_gene: TRBV10-3
j_gene: TRBJ1-2
d_gene: .
abundance: .
CDR3nt: TGTGCCATCAGTGAACTAATCCAGGGGAATGGCTACACCTTC
CDR3aa: CAISELIQGNGYTF

v_gene: TRBV2
j_gene: TRBJ2-5
d_gene: .
abundance: .
CDR3nt: TGTGCCAGCAGTGGCGGGGCCGGGCAGGCAGAAGAGACCCAGTACTTC
CDR3aa: CASSGGAGQAEETQYF

v_gene: TRBV18
j_gene: TRBJ1-1
d_gene: TRBD1
abundance: .
CDR3nt: TGTGCCAGCTCACTCCTTCCCGGGACAGGGGGTTTGAACACTGAAGCTTTCTTT
CDR3aa: CASSLLPGTGGLNTEAFF

v_gene: TRBV4-3
j_gene: TRBJ2-7
d_gene: .
abundance: .
CDR3nt: TGCGCCAGCAGCCAAGAGAGTCGGGGTCGTAGGTACTTC
CDR3aa: CASSQESRGRRYF

v_gene: TRBV27
j_gene: TRBJ2-5
d_gene: TRBD2
abundance: .
CDR3nt: TGTGCCAGCAAAGCTAGCGGGGGGGTAGAGACCCAGTACTTC
CDR3aa: CASKASGGVETQYF

v_gene: TRBV15
j_gene: TRBJ1-4
d_gene: .
abundance: .
CDR3nt: TGTGCCACCAGCAGAGATATCACGGCTAGAAATGAAAAACTGTTTTTT
CDR3aa: CATSRDITARNEKLFF

v_gene: TRBV29-1
j_gene: TRBJ1-1
d_gene: .
abundance: .
CDR3nt: TGCAGCGTTGGGTACAGGGTAGACACTGAAGCTTTCTTT
CDR3aa: CSVGYRVDTEAFF

v_gene: TRBV7-8
j_gene: TRBJ2-1
d_gene: TRBD2
abundance: .
CDR3nt: TGTGCCAGCGCCTCGCCGGGACTACTACAAAGAGAGGGGCAGTTCTTC
CDR3aa: CASASPGLLQREGQFF

v_gene: TRBV6-1
j_gene: TRBJ1-1
d_gene: .
abundance: .
CDR3nt: TGTGCCAGCACCAAATACGGAGCGAACACTGAAGCTTTCTTT
CDR3aa: CASTKYGANTEAFF

v_gene: TRBV7-9
j_gene: TRBJ2-1
d_gene: .
abundance: .
CDR3nt: TGTGCCAGCAGCTTAGCTATGGGGGCGGCTGAGCAGTTCTTC
CDR3aa: CASSLAMGAAEQFF

v_gene: TRBV9
j_gene: TRBJ2-1
d_gene: TRBD1
abundance: .
CDR3nt: TGTGCCAGCAGCGTAGAGGGACAGGGAGGCAATGAGCAGTTCTTC
CDR3aa: CASSVEGQGGNEQFF

v_gene: TRBV29-1
j_gene: TRBJ2-5
d_gene: .
abundance: .
CDR3nt: TGCAGCGTTGAACGCAACAAGGGGGAGACCCAGTACTTC
CDR3aa: CSVERNKGETQYF

v_gene: TRBV5-5
j_gene: TRBJ1-1
d_gene: TRBD1
abundance: .
CDR3nt: TGTGCCAGCACTCCCTATATGACAGGGGGTCGGGACACTGAAGCTTTCTTT
CDR3aa: CASTPYMTGGRDTEAFF

v_gene: TRBV5-1
j_gene: TRBJ1-2
d_gene: .
abundance: few
CDR3nt: TGCGCCAGCGGCCACGCACGGGGTGCCCATGGCTACACCTTC
CDR3aa: CASGHARGAHGYTF

v_gene: TRBV27
j_gene: TRBJ2-3
d_gene: .
abundance: .
CDR3nt: TGTGCCAGCAGTTCGCGGGGTTTTACAGATACGCAGTATTTT
CDR3aa: CASSSRGFTDTQYF

v_gene: TRBV5-1
j_gene: TRBJ1-3
d_gene: TRBD1
abundance: .
CDR3nt: TGCGCCAGCAGCTTAGGGGGCGGCGGTCCCCTCTCTGGAAACACCATATATTTT
CDR3aa: CASSLGGGGPLSGNTIYF

v_gene: TRBV12-5
j_gene: TRBJ1-1
d_gene: TRBD1
abundance: .
CDR3nt: TGTGCTAGTGGTTTGGGGCAGGGGGCCCTCAACACTGAAGCTTTCTTT
CDR3aa: CASGLGQGALNTEAFF

v_gene: TRBV5-4
j_gene: TRBJ1-3
d_gene: .
abundance: .
CDR3nt: TGTGCCAGCAGCCTCGGGGGGACAGGAAACACCATATATTTT
CDR3aa: CASSLGGTGNTIYF

v_gene: TRBV10-1
j_gene: TRBJ2-3
d_gene: .
abundance: .
CDR3nt: TGCGCCAGCAGTGACCCTACCAGGGGTCCGCGCCATACGCAGTATTTT
CDR3aa: CASSDPTRGPRHTQYF

v_gene: TRBV6-6
j_gene: TRBJ2-5
d_gene: .
abundance: .
CDR3nt: TGTGCCAGCAGTTCTCACGAACGGTGGAGACAAGAGACCCAGTACTTC
CDR3aa: CASSSHERWRQETQYF

v_gene: TRBV27
j_gene: TRBJ2-6
d_gene: .
abundance: .
CDR3nt: TGTGCCAGCAGTTTCATACACTCTGGGGCCAACGTCCTGACTTTC
CDR3aa: CASSFIHSGANVLTF